This T cell receptor (beta chain) originates from a study of shared clonotypes between healthy human individuals. As for the study in general: Those who served as donors were a couple of women and a few men between the ages of 18 and 49.

Sequenced by immunoSEQ multiplex PCR; TCRdb stores in-frame clones only, minus some. Here the sample spans about 870,000 clones, approximately 92% being singletons. V was clipped by 3 bases and J by 10 bases, with 9 bases between them. The germline gives CDR1 KGHSH, CDR2 LQKENI. This CDR3 has 12 residues. Naive CD8 cells, CD45RO-negative and positively selected for CCR7, excluded terminally differentiated effector memory CD45RA+ cells. The study, taken as a whole, reports: Sample collection involved blood only; tissue repertoires are likely different.

Details on this clone: Its antigen is not identified.

The origin of this receptor is a man aged 25 to 40 in good health. The specimen sequenced was naive CD8+ T cells sorted from blood. The rearrangement uses TRBV18 and TRBJ2-2, with a possible D match to TRBD1 (6 bases). This chain's CDR3 is CASSPGATELFF. Here the CDR3 DNA reads TGTGCCAGCTCACCGGGGGCGACGGAGCTGTTTTTT.